Sequencing of this T cell receptor (beta chain) was carried out in a study of T cells in Graves' hyperthyroidism and ophthalmopathy. Regarding the study as a whole: Also found in blood were most expanded thyroid clonotypes above 0.001.

With regard to this clonotype: Its matching antigen is unknown.

Template material for amplifying TCR beta CDR3 regions consisted of RNA transcripts. A set of HTBI primers served as the primers for a first-round RT-PCR of the TCR CDR3. TCRdb reanalysed the multiplex PCR reads using MiXCR and keeps one entry per CDR3 protein. The table shows hundreds of thousands of distinct CDR3 sequences, with approximately 20% occurring only once. CDR3 length: 13 residues. The V gene lost 4 bases and the J gene lost 5 bases, with 9 bases spanning the gap. CDR1 is LGHNA, CDR2 YNFKEQ, per germline. This rearrangement joins TRBV4-2 to TRBJ2-1; perhaps TRBD2 as D (5 bases). This TCR was recovered from a man aged 35 to 55 with Graves' ophthalmopathy. Sequenced sample: blood. The DNA of the CDR3 is TGTGCCAGCAGCCGAATGACTAACAATGAGCAGTTCTTC. Its translation is CASSRMTNNEQFF.